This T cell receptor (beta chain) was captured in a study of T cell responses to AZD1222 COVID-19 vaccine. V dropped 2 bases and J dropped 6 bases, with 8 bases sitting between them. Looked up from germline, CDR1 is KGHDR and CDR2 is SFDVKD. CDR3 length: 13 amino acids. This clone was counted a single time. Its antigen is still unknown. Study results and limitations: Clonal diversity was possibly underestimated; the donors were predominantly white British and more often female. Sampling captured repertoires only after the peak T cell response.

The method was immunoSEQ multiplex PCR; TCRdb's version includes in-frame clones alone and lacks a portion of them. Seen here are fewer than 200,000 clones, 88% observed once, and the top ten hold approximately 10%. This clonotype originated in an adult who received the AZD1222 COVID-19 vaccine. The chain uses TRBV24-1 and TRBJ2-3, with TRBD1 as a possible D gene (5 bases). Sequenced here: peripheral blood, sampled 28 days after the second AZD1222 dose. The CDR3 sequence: CATSDSPGDTQYF. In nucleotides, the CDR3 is TGTGCCACCAGTGATTCCCCAGGGGATACGCAGTATTTT.